The 13 T cell receptor beta chains presented below share a single source sample, sequenced in a study of T-cell reconstitution after alpha-beta-depleted transplantation in children. It was with unique molecular identifiers that the TCRbeta library was prepared. TCRdb passed the PCR reads through MiXCR, listing each CDR3 protein once. Of 250,000 to 400,000 distinct CDR3 sequences in the sample, around 25% were seen once. The source material was PBMCs, mostly from graft donor cells, sampled 180 days after TCRalphabeta/CD19-depleted stem cell transplant. The receptors stem from a male patient younger than 18 who had a stem cell transplant for acute lymphoblastic leukemia, so the T cells may come from the graft donor.

The chain has TRBV5-1 and TRBJ1-1; D not resolved. The germline gives CDR1 SGHRS, CDR2 YFSETQ. The CDR3 consists of 14 residues. Deletions cut 0 bases from V and 5 bases from J, with 11 bases between. The CDR3 sequence is CASSLAGPLTEAFF. The CDR3 DNA sequence: TGCGCCAGCAGCTTGGCTGGCCCCCTTACTGAAGCTTTCTTT.

The CDR3 sequence is CASSLGTGGQPQHF. In DNA form, the CDR3 reads TGTGCCAGCAGTTTAGGGACAGGGGGTCAGCCCCAGCATTTT. The chain joins TRBV12-3 or TRBV12-4 to TRBJ1-5; TRBD1 matches 10 bases. V shed 1 base and J 6 bases; nucleotides not matched to a gene: 0. This CDR3 is 14 amino acids long.

This clonotype was observed a few times. The rearrangement uses TRBV27 and TRBJ2-1; no clear D. V was trimmed by 2 bases and J by 3 bases, leaving 8 bases between them. The CDR3 is 14 amino acids. The germline V gene has CDR1 MNHEY and CDR2 SMNVEV (reference sequence). The CDR3 region is CASSLRWDYNEQFF. The CDR3 DNA sequence: TGTGCCAGCAGTTTAAGGTGGGACTACAATGAGCAGTTCTTC.

This clonotype was picked up a small number of times. The V and J genes are TRBV3-1 and TRBJ1-1; D uncertain. Trimming removed 0 bases at V and 4 bases at J, with 9 bases between. This CDR3 contains 14 residues. The germline CDR1 and CDR2 sequences are LGHDT and YNNKEL (reference sequence). CDR3 bases: TGTGCCAGCAGCCAAGATCAGGTCGTCACTGAAGCTTTCTTT. As protein: CASSQDQVVTEAFF.

The chain recombines TRBV11-1 with TRBJ2-3; D remains ambiguous. The CDR3 sequence is 18 residues long. The ends were cut back, 4 bases at V and 1 base at J, with 21 bases in the middle. Per germline, CDR1 SGHAT and CDR2 FQDESV (reference sequence). In DNA form, the CDR3 reads TGTGCCAGCAGCTCACTTTATTTAGGCCCGCCTGGCACAGATACGCAGTATTTT. This gives the protein CASSSLYLGPPGTDTQYF.

This clonotype has only a few counts. The CDR3 loop reads CASNQGYTGELFF. Here the CDR3 DNA reads TGTGCCAGCAACCAGGGCTACACCGGGGAGCTGTTTTTT. V and J are TRBV12-3 or TRBV12-4 and TRBJ2-2; D might be TRBD1 (5 bases). The CDR3 loop spans 13 amino acids. V was cut by 7 bases and J by 3 bases, with 9 bases left in between.

This clonotype was detected only a few times. The chain has TRBV12-3 or TRBV12-4 and TRBJ2-5; 7 bases match TRBD1. The CDR3 is 12 residues long. Trimming cost V 5 bases and J 13 bases; bases outside gene matches: 10. CDR3 sequence reads: CASSRDSQEGYF. Here the CDR3 DNA reads TGTGCCAGCAGTAGGGACAGCCAAGAAGGGTACTTC.

This clonotype was found a few times. The chain employs TRBV20-1 and TRBJ1-5; D is unresolved. The CDR3 length is 14 residues. Trimming took off 0 bases at V and 4 bases at J, with 10 bases between the two ends. Germline CDR1 DFQATT, CDR2 SNEGSKA (reference sequence). The CDR3 sequence is CSAREGEWNQPQHF. The DNA of the CDR3 is TGCAGTGCTAGAGAGGGCGAATGGAATCAGCCCCAGCATTTT.

This clonotype appeared many times. This chain joins TRBV5-1 and TRBJ2-3, with 7 nucleotides matching TRBD2. This CDR3 comprises 15 residues. Germline V gene sequence: CDR1 SGHRS, CDR2 YFSETQ. V lost 0 bases and J lost 5; bases outside the gene matches: 6. DNA of the CDR3: TGCGCCAGCAGCTTGGCGGCGGGAGCTCGAGATACGCAGTATTTT. This encodes CASSLAAGARDTQYF.

J is TRBJ2-1 and V is TRBV20-1, with 9 bases matching TRBD2. CDR1 is DFQATT and CDR2 is SNEGSKA in the germline V gene (reference sequence). The CDR3 consists of 14 residues. Written as DNA, the CDR3 is TGCAGGTCCCCAGCGGGAGGCTCCTACAATGAGCAGTTCTTC. It translates to CRSPAGGSYNEQFF.

This clonotype turned up a few times. The rearrangement links TRBV4-1 to TRBJ1-1, with TRBD1 matching over 9 bases. Germline lookup yields CDR1 MGHRA and CDR2 YSYEKL. V gave up 1 base and J gave up 1 base; unmatched junction bases: 4. This CDR3 spans 16 amino acids. The CDR3 loop is CASSQAHRGRNTEAFF. CDR3 DNA sequence: TGCGCCAGCAGCCAAGCCCACAGGGGGCGGAACACTGAAGCTTTCTTT.

Concerning this clonotype itself: A clone one base away is much larger, so this may be a read error. CDR3 nucleotide sequence: TGCGCCAGCAGCTTGACAGGGTACCACGAGCAGTACTTC. Residues: CASSLTGYHEQYF. The chain combines TRBV5-1 with TRBJ2-7; the D gene is possibly TRBD1 (6 bases). V lost 1 base and J lost 5, with 10 bases in between. In germline, CDR1 is SGHRS, CDR2 YFSETQ. This CDR3 has 13 amino acids.

CDR3 DNA sequence: TGTGCCAGCAGGAAAATTAGCGGGAGGGCCCCCACAGATACGCAGTATTTT. Amino acid sequence: CASRKISGRAPTDTQYF. The chain recombines TRBV6-1 with TRBJ2-3, with TRBD2 matching over 11 bases. Germline assignment: CDR1 MNHNS and CDR2 SASEGT. This CDR3 region has 17 residues. The V and J ends lost 6 bases and 2 bases, in that order; junction bases with no gene match: 10.